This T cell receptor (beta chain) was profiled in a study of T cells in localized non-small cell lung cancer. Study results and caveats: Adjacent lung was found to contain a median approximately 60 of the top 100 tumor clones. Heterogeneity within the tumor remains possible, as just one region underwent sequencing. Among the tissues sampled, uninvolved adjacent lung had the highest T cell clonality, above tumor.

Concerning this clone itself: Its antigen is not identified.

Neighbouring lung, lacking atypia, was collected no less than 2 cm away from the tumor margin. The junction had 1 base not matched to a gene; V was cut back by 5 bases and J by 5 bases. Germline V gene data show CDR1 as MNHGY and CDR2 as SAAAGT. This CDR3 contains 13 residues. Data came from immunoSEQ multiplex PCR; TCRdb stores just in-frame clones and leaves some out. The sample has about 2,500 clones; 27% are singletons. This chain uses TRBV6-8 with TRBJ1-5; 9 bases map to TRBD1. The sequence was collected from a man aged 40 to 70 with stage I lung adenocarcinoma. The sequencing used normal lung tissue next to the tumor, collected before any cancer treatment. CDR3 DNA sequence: TGTGCCAGCAGTGGGGACAGGGATCAGCCCCAGCATTTT. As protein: CASSGDRDQPQHF.